Sequencing of this T cell receptor (beta chain) was carried out in a study of cytomegalovirus exposure and HLA in healthy donors. As for this clone: Antigen: not known.

Study-wide points: Relative to the approximately 670-donor mean, N-insertions were reportedly fewer in an Asian-associated ancestry cluster in a later analysis. It was likely that a cluster of highly shared sequence variants was a sequencing artifact.

Both 60 Vbeta primers and 13 Jbeta primers went into the PCR. The assay was immunoSEQ multiplex PCR, and TCRdb's table has in-frame clones only and misses some. This sample carries around 180,000 clones, 65% to 80% of them seen once, and the ten largest clones take approximately 1.1%. This sequence was found in a woman aged 40-49 years in good health and CMV-seronegative. The sequenced sample was PBMCs.

CDR3 region: CATQDYLGGNEQFF. DNA of the CDR3: TGTGCCACCCAGGACTACCTCGGAGGCAATGAGCAGTTCTTC. The V call is TRBV10-3, the J call TRBJ2-1; tentatively, D is TRBD2 (6 bases). V was pared by 10 bases and J by 6 bases, with 19 bases between. Per the germline V gene, CDR1 is ENHRY and CDR2 is SYGVKD. This CDR3 region has 14 residues.